The clone carrying this T cell receptor beta chain was observed many times. This sample was included in a study of human T cells and chemical hapten exposure. The time point here: pre-sensitization, week 0. Treatment in this sample: therapeutic diphenylcyclopropenone sensitization with weekly scalp DPC. Germline CDR1 is SQVTM and CDR2 is ANQGSEA. The CDR3 length is 13 residues. V lost 4 bases, J lost 1 base, and 10 bases lay in between. TCRdb reanalysed the RACE reads using MiXCR and keeps one entry per CDR3 protein. The profile shows under 400,000 distinct CDR3 sequences, approximately 5.1% of them singletons.

The input for sequencing was whole blood, taken in connection with sensitization to the hapten diphenylcyclopropenone (DPC). The V gene is TRBV29-1, the J gene TRBJ2-5; no reliable D call. This receptor was identified in a woman in her forties or fifties with alopecia areata. Some clones in this sample may be carry-over from other donors' samples. This CDR3 reads CSVAALLQETQYF. The CDR3, as DNA: TGCAGCGTTGCTGCGCTACTCCAAGAGACCCAGTACTTC.